The present T cell receptor beta chain was sequenced within a study of blood T cell repertoires in COVID-19. Study-wide context: Donors in the United States, Italy and Spain gave samples during acute or convalescent COVID-19. T cells, B-cell-depleted T cells, or PBMCs provided the cDNA or gDNA that served as material.

Original handling: Using reference gene primer amplification, nucleated cell counts were estimated. The table came from immunoSEQ multiplex PCR; TCRdb's copy has only in-frame clones and leaves some out. The V and J calls and clone size were taken over from that table, and D and trimming were inferred from the DNA. Of 120,000 to 150,000 clones listed, 75% to 90% are singletons. The CDR3 totals 15 residues. V was clipped by 0 bases and J by 0 bases, with 3 bases between them. Germline V lookup: CDR1 LGHNA, CDR2 YSLEER. The material sequenced was peripheral blood. J is TRBJ1-6 and V is TRBV4-3; D remains ambiguous. This TCR came from a man aged 50-59 years who had recovered from COVID-19. The CDR3 here is CASSQEASYNSPLHF. The CDR3 nucleotides are TGCGCCAGCAGCCAAGAGGCCTCCTATAATTCACCCCTCCACTTT.